This T cell receptor beta chain was observed in a study of blood T cells in healthy people across ages (dated by TCRdb to 2014 to 2015). A note on the overall study: In model experiments, template switching captured roughly one uniquely barcoded TCR beta cDNA molecule for every two T cells. Age-related changes in TCR beta repertoire diversity were measured in the study by deep sequencing normalized with unique cDNA molecular identifiers. The donors were divided into four age groups: young (average around 16 years), middle-aged (about 39), aged (62) and long-lived (more than 75). To avoid experimental bias, donors of different ages were randomly spread across the sequencing lanes. Two additional independent replicas of 1 million unique cDNA reads from the same blood draw were analyzed for two donors (one aged 18 to 29 and one aged 80 or older).

What the work shows at the level of the full study, not this receptor alone: Observed TCR beta diversity per million T cells fell roughly linearly with age, and a significant reduction was already apparent by age approximately 40. Compared with the aged group, the long-lived group had more naive CD4+ T cells, fewer expanded clones and increased TCR diversity, suggesting age selection. The percentage of naive T cells measured by flow cytometry correlated strongly with observed TCR beta diversity. Bulk unsorted PBMC profiling prevented conclusive comparison of naive and antigen-experienced compartments. Estimates of total diversity based on one million sequenced T cells were regarded as lower bounds and as underestimates. Because the CMV infection status of the donors was unknown, age-related changes in expanded clonotypes may potentially have been confounded.

The library was made by 5' RACE. TCRdb records Illumina HiSeq 2500 as the sequencer. The second PCR ran for roughly 7 to 12 cycles and used a J-beta primer mix along with a sample-barcoded 5' primer. A template-switch 5' adaptor carrying 12 random nucleotides introduced a unique molecular identifier onto each TCR beta cDNA molecule. Each sample yielded at least 3 million CDR3-containing paired-end reads. The Mint cDNA synthesis kit, primed by a TRBC-specific oligonucleotide, was used to synthesize first-strand cDNA from all RNA. Following uracil-DNA glycosylase treatment, all cDNA underwent a first 18-cycle PCR with the universal primers M1SS and BC2_uni_R. As for how the authors treated the data: Normalization of each sample was performed by random selection of 1 million high-quality reads, each carrying a distinct molecular identifier. Reads sharing molecular identifiers were discarded rather than binned into consensus sequences. CDR3 identification, clonotype clustering and error correction used MiTCR with a Q25 quality threshold and the strictest error-elimination algorithm. A nonparametric unseen species model with Euler transformation was used to estimate lower-bound total TCR beta diversity. TCRdb ran its own pipeline on the public reads, namely fastp trimming at Q25 and MiXCR clone calling, and kept in-frame beta chains. Merged by CDR3 protein, the rows form single entries marked with the most common genes and DNA. The V and J calls were not made by the authors but by TCRdb's processing. A total of 700,000 to 950,000 distinct CDR3 sequences appear in this sample, about 62% of them only once. 22% of the sample belongs to the ten largest clones.

Systemically healthy Caucasian individuals from Russia, approximately 39 in total and aged roughly 6 to 95 years, were included as donors. Ten milliliters of peripheral blood were drawn from each donor into EDTA-treated Vacutainer tubes. Ficoll-Paque density-gradient centrifugation was used to isolate PBMCs, with at least 7 million per sample. Trizol reagent was used to extract total RNA from the PBMCs, yielding at least 6 micrograms per sample. For every donor, flow cytometry on a PBMC aliquot measured the percentage of naive CD45RAhigh/CD27high T cells. Comment on this clonotype: No antigen is known for it. No quality values exist for individual bases; no much larger clone is one base distant.

This TCR was sampled from a man aged 25 to 40 in good health. The specimen was blood.

The CDR3 region has the sequence CASSETFLPDTQYF. The DNA is as follows: TGTGCCAGCAGTGAGACATTCCTGCCAGATACGCAGTATTTT. The rearrangement joined TRBV2 to TRBJ2-3; there is no confident call for the D gene. Between the V and J ends, shortened by 3 bases and 4 bases respectively, the junction contains 11 bases. The CDR3 starts with the cysteine, ends with the phenylalanine, and has 14 residues. CDR3 DNA only is kept here, 42 bases in frame from base 1. From the germline V gene, CDR1 is SNHLY and CDR2 is FYNNEI.